This T cell receptor beta chain was identified in a study of blood T cell repertoires in COVID-19. The overall study: Sites across the United States, Italy and Spain contributed samples from acute and convalescent COVID-19.

V lost 0 bases to trimming and J lost 3 bases; unmatched junction nucleotides: 6. The CDR3 has 17 amino acids. Germline CDR1 is LGHNA and CDR2 is YSLEER. Assay used: immunoSEQ multiplex PCR; TCRdb lists only in-frame clones, some missing. The sample lists 95,000 to 150,000 clones, more than 75% occurring once. This chain connects TRBV4-3 to TRBJ2-2; 8 positions agree with TRBD2. The sample comprised peripheral blood. This receptor was obtained from a human donor in a cohort sampled during active COVID-19. CDR3 sequence reads: CASSQDFTGGDTGELFF. In DNA, the CDR3 is TGCGCCAGCAGCCAAGATTTTACGGGAGGGGACACCGGGGAGCTGTTTTTT.